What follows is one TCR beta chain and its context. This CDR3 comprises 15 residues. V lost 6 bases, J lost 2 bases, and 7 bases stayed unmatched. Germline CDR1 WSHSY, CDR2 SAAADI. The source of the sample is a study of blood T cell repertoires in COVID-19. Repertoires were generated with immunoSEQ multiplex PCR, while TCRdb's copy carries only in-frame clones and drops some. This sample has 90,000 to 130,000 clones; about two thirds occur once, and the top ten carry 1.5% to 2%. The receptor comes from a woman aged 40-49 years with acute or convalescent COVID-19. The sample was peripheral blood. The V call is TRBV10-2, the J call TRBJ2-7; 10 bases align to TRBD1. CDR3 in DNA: TGCGCCAGCAGATCGCCGGGACAGGGGACCTACGAGCAGTACTTC. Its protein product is CASRSPGQGTYEQYF.